Following are 18 T cell receptor beta chains from one sample sequenced in a study of vaccination and CD4 T cells after COVID-19. The treatment: approximately 10-day PBMC culture with coronavirus spike peptide pools or control peptides (ViraFEST assay). These TCRs are of unknown antigen specificity. The Oncomine TCR Beta short-read assay sequenced DNA from cultured CD4+ T cells. TCRdb processed the PCR reads anew with MiXCR; each CDR3 protein has one entry. The sample contains fewer than 15,000 distinct CDR3 sequences, about 56% of which appear only once. The sequenced material came from CD4+ T cells from blood, cultured in vitro. The receptor source for this set is a human donor who had recovered from COVID-19.

This clonotype was counted a few times. V is TRBV7-2 and J is TRBJ2-7; D is undetermined. Germline assignment: CDR1 SGHTA and CDR2 FQGNSA. The CDR3 is 11 residues long. Trimming pared 3 bases from V and 6 bases from J, leaving 6 bases between. The CDR3 bases are TGTGCCAGCAGCTTTTCCGGCGAGCAGTACTTC. It yields the protein CASSFSGEQYF.

V is TRBV2 and J is TRBJ1-3; no clear D. The CDR3 covers 16 residues. Per germline, CDR1 SNHLY and CDR2 FYNNEI. Trimming removed 2 bases at V and 0 bases at J, with 11 bases between. CDR3: CASSEIRSHSGNTIYF. As DNA, the CDR3 is TGTGCCAGCAGTGAAATCAGGTCTCACTCTGGAAACACCATATATTTT.

The gene calls are TRBV7-2 and TRBJ2-1; tentatively, D is TRBD1 (6 bases). The CDR3 runs 16 residues. CDR1 and CDR2 (germline): SGHTA, FQGNSA. V was trimmed by 1 base and J by 9 bases, leaving 19 bases between them. The CDR3 loop is CASSLVLGGANPEQFF. CDR3 nucleotides: TGTGCCAGCAGCTTAGTACTAGGGGGAGCCAATCCTGAGCAGTTCTTC.

The rearrangement joins TRBV20-1 to TRBJ2-7; the match to TRBD2 covers 10 bases. The CDR3 spans 16 residues. Germline V gives CDR1 DFQATT, CDR2 SNEGSKA (reference sequence). V trimming: 2 bases; J trimming: 6 bases; junction bases outside the gene matches: 13. Here the CDR3 DNA reads TGCAGTGCTAGAAAACTAGCGGGACAGTCCTTGGGCGAGCAGTACTTC. Residues: CSARKLAGQSLGEQYF.

The chain is built from TRBV5-1 and TRBJ2-7; the D is unclear. Trimming pared 4 bases from V and 6 bases from J, leaving 20 bases between. In germline, CDR1 is SGHRS, CDR2 YFSETQ. The CDR3 extends over 15 amino acids. Here the CDR3 DNA reads TGCGCCAGCAGCAATGGACGCGCAAAACCCTTCGAGCAGTACTTC. Its protein is CASSNGRAKPFEQYF.

The J gene is TRBJ2-7, the V gene TRBV20-1; the D gene is possibly TRBD2 (5 bases). Germline CDR1 DFQATT, CDR2 SNEGSKA (reference sequence). The CDR3 runs to 14 residues. Trimming left V 6 bases short and J 1 base short, with 16 bases between. The CDR3 protein is CSAFQVGVSYEQYF. The DNA for the CDR3 is TGCAGTGCCTTCCAGGTGGGAGTTTCCTACGAGCAGTACTTC.

The CDR3, as DNA: TGTGCCAGCAGCTTGGCCCGGTCGGATACGCAGTATTTT. Translation: CASSLARSDTQYF. J is TRBJ2-3 and V is TRBV7-2, with D unresolved. Deletions cut 3 bases from V and 6 bases from J, with 10 bases between. This CDR3 comprises 13 residues. Germline values: CDR1 SGHTA, CDR2 FQGNSA.

This chain uses TRBV4-1 with TRBJ1-6; possibly TRBD1 for D (6 bases). Between the trimmed V and J ends, which lost 0 bases and 9 bases, there was a span of 18 bases. This CDR3 spans 17 amino acids. Germline CDR1 and CDR2: MGHRA and YSYEKL. This chain's CDR3 is CASSQDIRREGVSPLHF. CDR3 DNA: TGCGCCAGCAGCCAAGATATTAGGCGGGAGGGGGTTTCACCCCTCCACTTT.

The chain joins TRBV29-1 to TRBJ1-4; possibly TRBD1 for D (5 bases). Germline CDR1 reads SQVTM; CDR2 reads ANQGSEA. V was pared by 6 bases and J by 2 bases, with 10 bases between. The CDR3 sequence is 13 residues long. CDR3 region: CSVQRGTNEKLFF. For the CDR3, the DNA is TGCAGCGTCCAACGGGGGACTAATGAAAAACTGTTTTTT.

The gene calls are TRBV6-2 or TRBV6-3 and TRBJ1-1; the D gene is possibly TRBD1 (6 bases). V lost 6 bases, J lost 1 base, and 12 bases lay in between. The CDR3 extends over 14 amino acids. Germline-derived CDR1 and CDR2 are MNHEY and SVGEGT. The CDR3 DNA sequence: TGTGCCAGCAGAAACAGGGTCGGGAACACTGAAGCTTTCTTT. Translating gives CASRNRVGNTEAFF.

The V and J genes are TRBV20-1 and TRBJ2-3, with TRBD1 matching over 8 bases. Trimming removed 2 bases from V and 5 bases from J; junction bases left unmatched: 12. The CDR3 spans 16 residues. Looked up from germline, CDR1 is DFQATT and CDR2 is SNEGSKA (reference sequence). The CDR3 DNA is TGCAGTGCTAGAACCCAGGTTCAGGGGGCGGGAGATACGCAGTATTTT. Translated, it gives CSARTQVQGAGDTQYF.

This clonotype was observed a single time. The chain has TRBV7-3 and TRBJ2-1; no firm D call. Germline V lookup: CDR1 SGHTA, CDR2 FQGTGA. V gave up 3 bases and J gave up 6 bases, with 9 bases separating them. This CDR3 has 13 residues. CDR3 amino acids: CASSFPASNEQFF. The DNA for the CDR3 is TGTGCCAGCAGCTTCCCCGCGAGCAATGAGCAGTTCTTC.

J is TRBJ2-5 and V is TRBV7-2; D perhaps matches TRBD2 (6 bases). V was pared by 2 bases and J by 5 bases, with 18 bases between. The CDR3 is made up of 16 amino acids. The germline CDR1 and CDR2 sequences are SGHTA and FQGNSA. The CDR3 bases are TGTGCCAGCAGCTTAATGGGGGGACGGAGTTCGGAGACCCAGTACTTC. It yields the protein CASSLMGGRSSETQYF. The full variable domain, completed using reference TRBV7-2 and TRBJ2-5, is GAGVSQSPSNKVTEKGKDVELRCDPISGHTALYWYRQSLGQGLEFLIYFQGNSAPDKSGLPSDRFSAERTGGSVSTLTIQRTQQEDSAVYLCASSLMGGRSSETQYFGPGTRLLVL.

This clonotype turned up a few times. The chain uses TRBV20-1 and TRBJ1-2, with 9 nucleotides matching TRBD1. In germline, CDR1 is DFQATT, CDR2 SNEGSKA (reference sequence). Trimming at V came to 8 bases and at J to 3 bases, leaving 10 bases not matched to a gene. This CDR3 is 14 amino acids long. This CDR3 reads CSPGRDREDYGYTF. In DNA form, the CDR3 reads TGCAGTCCCGGTAGGGACAGGGAAGACTATGGCTACACCTTC.

This chain links TRBV10-2 with TRBJ2-5; TRBD2 is a possible D gene (6 bases). With 2 bases removed from V and 7 bases from J, the gap between germline ends came to 23 bases. Germline CDR1 and CDR2: WSHSY and SAAADI. This CDR3 spans 17 amino acids. CDR3 sequence: CASSEDEGLPTAGTQYF. The CDR3 bases are TGCGCCAGCAGTGAGGATGAAGGACTACCGACTGCAGGGACCCAGTACTTC.

The CDR3, as DNA: TGTGCCTGCGGGGATCAGGTCCCCTACGAGCAGTACTTC. It yields the protein CACGDQVPYEQYF. The chain employs TRBV2 and TRBJ2-7, with a tentative D call TRBD2 (6 bases). Germline V CDR1 and CDR2: SNHLY, FYNNEI. V was shortened by 11 bases and J by 2 bases, with 16 bases between the two germline ends. The CDR3 is 13 residues long. Full variable domain (missing parts from reference TRBV2 and TRBJ2-7): EPEVTQTPSHQVTQMGQEVILRCVPISNHLYFYWYRQILGQKVEFLVSFYNNEISEKSEIFDDQFSVERPDGSNFTLKIRSTKLEDSAMYFCACGDQVPYEQYFGPGTRLTVT.

V gene TRBV7-9 combines with J gene TRBJ1-1; D is unclear. CDR1 is SEHNR, CDR2 FQNEAQ, per germline (reference sequence). V gave up 5 bases and J gave up 4 bases, with 17 bases separating them. The CDR3 runs 15 residues. CDR3: CASSVTTPRGTEAFF. CDR3 nucleotide sequence: TGTGCCAGCAGCGTTACGACCCCGCGGGGCACTGAAGCTTTCTTT.

As concerns this clonotype: An end of the junction differs from the germline gene, which may be a read error. V gene TRBV10-3 combines with J gene TRBJ1-2, with 9 bases identical to TRBD1. CDR1 and CDR2 (germline): ENHRY, SYGVKD. The CDR3 length is 13 residues. CDR3 sequence: CVISSLLGTGTTF. Written as DNA, the CDR3 is TGTGTCATCAGTTCCCTTTTAGGGACAGGGACCACCTTC.